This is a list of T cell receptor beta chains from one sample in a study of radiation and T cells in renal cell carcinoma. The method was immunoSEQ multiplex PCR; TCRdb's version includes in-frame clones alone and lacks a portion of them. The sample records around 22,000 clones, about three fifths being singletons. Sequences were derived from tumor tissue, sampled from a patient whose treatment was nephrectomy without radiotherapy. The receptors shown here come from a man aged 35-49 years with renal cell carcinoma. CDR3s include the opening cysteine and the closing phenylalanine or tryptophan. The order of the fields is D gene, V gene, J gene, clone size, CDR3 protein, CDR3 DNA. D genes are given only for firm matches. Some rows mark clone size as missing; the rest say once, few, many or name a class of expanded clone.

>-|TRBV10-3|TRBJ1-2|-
CAISEGPNYGYTF
TGTGCCATCAGCGAGGGACCTAACTATGGCTACACCTTC
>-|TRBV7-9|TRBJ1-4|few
CASSTTEAPATNEKLFF
TGTGCCAGCAGCACCACGGAGGCCCCGGCAACTAATGAAAAACTGTTTTTT
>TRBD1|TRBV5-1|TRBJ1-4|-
CASSLQGLSTNEKLFF
TGCGCCAGCAGCTTACAGGGGCTGTCAACTAATGAAAAACTGTTTTTT
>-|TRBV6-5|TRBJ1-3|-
CASSGRGDQRTIYF
TGTGCCAGCAGTGGGCGGGGCGACCAAAGGACCATATATTTT
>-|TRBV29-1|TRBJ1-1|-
CSAQDSNTEAFF
TGCAGCGCCCAGGACAGTAACACTGAAGCTTTCTTT
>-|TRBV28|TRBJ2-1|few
CASSFWGYNEQFF
TGTGCCAGCAGTTTTTGGGGATACAATGAGCAGTTCTTC
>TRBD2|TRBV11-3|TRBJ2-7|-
CASSLEAGDSYEQYF
TGTGCCAGCAGCTTAGAAGCGGGAGACTCCTACGAGCAGTACTTC
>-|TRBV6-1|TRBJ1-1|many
CASSGFSTVNTEAFF
TGTGCCAGCAGTGGCTTTTCGACAGTGAACACTGAAGCTTTCTTT
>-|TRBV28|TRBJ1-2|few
CASSPPGRGYGYTF
TGTGCCAGCAGTCCCCCGGGCCGAGGCTATGGCTACACCTTC
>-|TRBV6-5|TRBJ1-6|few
CASRTPNSPLHF
TGTGCCAGCAGGACCCCGAATTCACCCCTCCACTTT
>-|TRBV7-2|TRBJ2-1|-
CASSFEVVYNEQFF
TGTGCCAGCAGTTTTGAAGTAGTTTACAATGAGCAGTTCTTC